This T cell receptor (beta chain) is drawn from a study of technical replicates of blood from several donors. V shed 6 bases and J 7 bases; nucleotides not matched to a gene: 9. CDR3 length: 15 residues. CDR1 MNHNY and CDR2 SVGAGI come from the germline V gene (reference sequence). The table came from immunoSEQ multiplex PCR; TCRdb's copy has only in-frame clones and leaves some out. The sample holds almost 90,000 clones, just under 95% seen once. The sequenced material came from T cells isolated from PBMCs. The clonotype comes from a human donor in good health. This chain joins TRBV6-6 and TRBJ2-7; 13 bases map to TRBD2. The CDR3 spells CASSQGLAGRREQYF. Here the CDR3 DNA reads TGTGCCAGCAGCCAGGGACTAGCGGGACGGCGGGAGCAGTACTTC.